The T cell receptor (beta chain) described here comes from a study of prognosis after radiotherapy for stage I lung cancer. Across the study: SBRT was given in 3 to 5 fractions at a biologically effective dose of at least 100 Gy as radiotherapy.

A volume of around 5.9 milliliters of peripheral blood was collected by draw at each of two time points. Genomic DNA was subjected to two-round multiplex PCR for amplification of TCR beta CDR3. Round-one PCR had primers specific to each TRBV and TRBJ gene. The second PCR round used universal primers. TCRdb used MiXCR to reprocess the multiplex PCR reads, holding one entry per CDR3 protein. The sample has 13,000 to 15,000 distinct CDR3 sequences, roughly a quarter seen once; the top ten hold 9.5% to 14%. General study findings and limits: Shannon entropy (measured after stereotactic body radiation therapy) was lower in patients who went on to develop distant metastases.

As regards this clonotype: As yet, its antigen is unknown.

The sequence was collected from a donor at least 50 years old with non-small cell lung cancer. Material: PBMCs, obtained before or after stereotactic body radiation therapy (not recorded which).

The CDR3 spells CASSSRGRGEKLFF. The CDR3 bases are TGCGCCAGCAGCTCTCGGGGGCGAGGGGAAAAACTGTTTTTT. This chain joins TRBV5-1 and TRBJ1-4, with D possibly matching TRBD1 (6 bases). This CDR3 contains 14 residues. Deletions cut 3 bases from V and 8 bases from J, with 14 bases between. Germline CDR1 is SGHRS and CDR2 is YFSETQ.